This passage covers 27 T cell receptor beta chains from one sample sequenced in a study of T cell changes during pregnancy in multiple sclerosis. Sequencing was performed with immunoSEQ multiplex PCR; in TCRdb, only in-frame clones are kept and a portion is missing. The repertoire holds 39,000 or so clones, with nearly 95% as singletons. Sequenced material: CD4+ T cells from peripheral blood mononuclear cells, taken after pregnancy. These receptors originate from a female donor in good health, enrolled as a control in a pregnancy study.

The chain carries TRBV11-3 and TRBJ1-2; no clear D gene. Trimming removed 2 bases at V and 14 bases at J, with 15 bases between. The CDR3 spans 12 residues. Germline V lookup: CDR1 SGHNT, CDR2 YENEEA. The CDR3 DNA is TGTGCCAGCAGCTTACCCACAGAGACTAGGACCTTC. This gives the protein CASSLPTETRTF.

This clone was recorded only once. This rearrangement joins TRBV14 to TRBJ2-7, with 13 positions matching TRBD2. CDR3 length: 20 residues. Trimming removed 4 bases from V and 3 bases from J; junction bases left unmatched: 18. Germline CDR1 reads SGHDN; CDR2 reads FVKESK. The DNA for the CDR3 is TGTGCCAGCAGCCCTTATACAACTAGCGGGAGGGCCAATATCTTCTACGAGCAGTACTTC. It codes for CASSPYTTSGRANIFYEQYF.

The chain employs TRBV27 and TRBJ1-5; the match to TRBD1 covers 9 bases. This CDR3 contains 14 residues. The germline gives CDR1 MNHEY, CDR2 SMNVEV (reference sequence). The V and J ends lost 5 bases and 6 bases, in that order; junction bases with no gene match: 5. The CDR3 is CASSLGQGTQPQHF. The DNA for the CDR3 is TGTGCCAGCAGTCTTGGACAGGGGACTCAGCCCCAGCATTTT.

The sample holds one count of this clone. This chain connects TRBV5-1 to TRBJ1-3, with D perhaps matching TRBD1 (6 bases). The CDR3 consists of 17 residues. Trimming took 0 bases from V and 0 from J, leaving 13 bases between them. The germline V gene has CDR1 SGHRS and CDR2 YFSETQ. The CDR3 DNA is TGCGCCAGCAGCTTGGGGGCAGGGGCGCTCTCTGGAAACACCATATATTTT. This gives the protein CASSLGAGALSGNTIYF. Full variable domain (outside the CDR3, taken from reference TRBV5-1 and TRBJ1-3): KAGVTQTPRYLIKTRGQQVTLSCSPISGHRSVSWYQQTPGQGLQFLFEYFSETQRNKGNFPGRFSGRQFSNSRSEMNVSTLELGDSALYLCASSLGAGALSGNTIYFGEGSWLTVV.

The gene calls are TRBV12-5 and TRBJ1-1; D is perhaps TRBD1 (5 bases). This CDR3 contains 17 residues. Trimming took off 1 base at V and 0 bases at J, with 15 bases between the two ends. CDR1 and CDR2 (germline): LGHNT, FRNRAP. The CDR3 DNA reads TGTGCTAGTGGTTTGGCCCAACCGGGACTTTTGAACACTGAAGCTTTCTTT. Protein: CASGLAQPGLLNTEAFF.

The rearrangement uses TRBV10-3 and TRBJ2-3; TRBD2 aligns across 11 bases. CDR3 length: 16 residues. J lost 1 base, V lost 5 bases, and 5 bases had no gene match. The germline V gene encodes CDR1 ENHRY and CDR2 SYGVKD. The CDR3 coding sequence is TGTGCCATCAGTTCCGGGACTAGCGGCCGCACAGATACGCAGTATTTT. It codes for CAISSGTSGRTDTQYF.

The chain is built from TRBV19 and TRBJ2-7; TRBD1 agrees at 8 bases. V lost 6 bases and J lost 3; bases outside the gene matches: 7. This CDR3 comprises 14 residues. Per germline, CDR1 LNHDA and CDR2 SQIVND (reference sequence). CDR3 residues: CASSTGTGNYEQYF. The CDR3 coding sequence is TGTGCCAGTAGCACCGGGACAGGAAACTACGAGCAGTACTTC.

V gene TRBV5-1 combines with J gene TRBJ2-5; 12 bases line up with TRBD2. V shed 4 bases, J shed 5 bases, and the junction held 9 bases outside the gene matches. The germline gives CDR1 SGHRS, CDR2 YFSETQ. The CDR3 length is 16 residues. CDR3 loop: CASSPGTSGSGETQYF. The CDR3 coding sequence is TGCGCCAGCAGCCCCGGGACTAGCGGGTCTGGGGAGACCCAGTACTTC. Looking up the rest from reference TRBV5-1 and TRBJ2-5 gives the full variable domain: KAGVTQTPRYLIKTRGQQVTLSCSPISGHRSVSWYQQTPGQGLQFLFEYFSETQRNKGNFPGRFSGRQFSNSRSEMNVSTLELGDSALYLCASSPGTSGSGETQYFGPGTRLLVL.

The chain couples TRBV27 to TRBJ2-5; D call uncertain. The CDR3 is made up of 15 amino acids. Trimming pared 3 bases from V and 4 bases from J, leaving 15 bases between. Per germline, CDR1 MNHEY and CDR2 SMNVEV (reference sequence). The CDR3 region is CASSLQSGFGETQYF. In DNA, the CDR3 is TGTGCCAGCAGTTTGCAGTCCGGGTTTGGAGAGACCCAGTACTTC.

In nucleotides, the CDR3 is TGTGCCAGCAGCCGTCGGGGGAGCTCCTACAATGAGCAGTTCTTC. Translated, it gives CASSRRGSSYNEQFF. This rearrangement joins TRBV4-2 to TRBJ2-1; maybe TRBD2 (6 bases). The CDR3 has 15 amino acids. Germline lookup yields CDR1 LGHNA and CDR2 YNFKEQ. With 4 bases removed from V and 0 bases from J, the gap between germline ends came to 10 bases.

This chain connects TRBV18 to TRBJ2-1; tentatively, D is TRBD1 (6 bases). The V end lost 3 bases, the J end lost 0 bases, and 12 bases lay between the germline ends. The CDR3 is 16 residues long. Germline V CDR1 and CDR2: KGHSH, LQKENI. The CDR3 is CASSPNRASSYNEQFF. CDR3 bases: TGTGCCAGCTCACCCAACAGGGCGAGCTCCTACAATGAGCAGTTCTTC.

The chain is built from TRBV30 and TRBJ1-5, with 10 bases that match TRBD1. The CDR3 covers 12 residues. The germline V gene has CDR1 GTSNPN and CDR2 SVGIG (reference sequence). V dropped 7 bases and J dropped 4; count of bases not matched to a gene: 1. CDR3 bases: TGTGCCTTGGGACAGGGGAATCAGCCCCAGCATTTT. It codes for CALGQGNQPQHF.

The chain is built from TRBV21-1 and TRBJ1-1; the table's D call TRBD1 went unverified against the DNA. TRBV21-1 is an annotated pseudogene. This CDR3 comprises 15 residues. CDR3 bases: TGTGCCAGCAGCCCTATTGGACAGGCGAGGACTGAAGCTTTCTTT. Encoded protein: CASSPIGQARTEAFF.

This clone was found once. The chain joins TRBV27 to TRBJ2-7, with 8 bases fitting TRBD1. The CDR3 has 15 residues. After removal of 6 bases from V and 6 bases from J, the junction contained 13 bases not matched to a gene. Germline V gene data show CDR1 as MNHEY and CDR2 as SMNVEV (reference sequence). CDR3 sequence: CASSLMSGGSGEQYF. The CDR3 DNA sequence: TGTGCCAGCAGCCTGATGTCAGGGGGCTCGGGCGAGCAGTACTTC.

The rearrangement uses TRBV30 and TRBJ1-6, with TRBD1 matching 7 bases. The germline CDR1 and CDR2 sequences are GTSNPN and SVGIG (reference sequence). With V trimmed by 5 bases and J by 7 bases, 8 bases remained unmatched. This CDR3 is built from 14 residues. CDR3 sequence reads: CAWELGTENSPLHF. CDR3 DNA: TGTGCCTGGGAACTCGGGACAGAAAATTCACCCCTCCACTTT.

A single count supports this clone. The chain uses TRBV6-1 and TRBJ1-2, with D perhaps matching TRBD1 (6 bases). The CDR3 length is 12 residues. CDR1 and CDR2 from the germline V gene are MNHNS and SASEGT. Trimming cost V 10 bases and J 4 bases, with 13 bases left between them. The CDR3 protein is CAIRTDLYGYTF. The CDR3, as DNA: TGTGCCATCCGGACAGACCTCTATGGCTACACCTTC.

The chain uses TRBV19 and TRBJ1-1; tentative D call: TRBD1 (6 bases). Per the germline V gene, CDR1 is LNHDA and CDR2 is SQIVND (reference sequence). Trimming took 6 bases from V and 0 from J, leaving 17 bases between them. The CDR3 loop spans 16 amino acids. The CDR3 DNA follows: TGTGCCAGTAGCCCCGGTGGGGGCGCAATGAACACTGAAGCTTTCTTT. Amino acids: CASSPGGGAMNTEAFF.

This chain uses TRBV23-1 with TRBJ2-5, with 11 positions matching TRBD1. TRBV23-1 is designated an ORF whose function remains uncertain. Trimming at V came to 3 bases and at J to 4 bases, leaving 4 bases not matched to a gene. The CDR3 spans 15 residues. CDR3 nucleotides: TGCGCCAGCAGTCATCCCGGGACAGGGGGAGAGACCCAGTACTTC. As protein: CASSHPGTGGETQYF.

This clone was picked up a small number of times. The rearrangement joins TRBV9 to TRBJ2-3; maybe TRBD2 (5 bases). The CDR3 runs 12 residues. V was trimmed by 2 bases and J by 8 bases, leaving 9 bases between them. CDR1 SGDLS and CDR2 YYNGEE come from the germline V gene. The CDR3 DNA is TGTGCCAGCAGCGTGAGCGGATCTACGCAGTATTTT. Its protein is CASSVSGSTQYF.

This CDR3 is CASTPGGGFNYGYTF. The CDR3 nucleotides read TGTGCCAGTACCCCCGGCGGTGGCTTTAACTATGGCTACACCTTC. The gene calls are TRBV19 and TRBJ1-2, with D hard to call. Trimming left V 7 bases short and J 1 base short, with 16 bases between. Germline values: CDR1 LNHDA, CDR2 SQIVND (reference sequence). This CDR3 spans 15 amino acids.

The chain joins TRBV6-1 to TRBJ1-5, with D unresolved. V gave up 2 bases and J gave up 4 bases, with 12 bases separating them. CDR1 is MNHNS, CDR2 SASEGT, per germline. The CDR3 extends over 15 amino acids. CDR3 nucleotide sequence: TGTGCCAGCAGTGAAAGGAGGGTCGGAAATCAGCCCCAGCATTTT. Residues: CASSERRVGNQPQHF.

Relative to its sample, this clone is medium-sized. The rearrangement links TRBV7-2 to TRBJ1-1; tentatively, D is TRBD1 (5 bases). Germline V gene sequence: CDR1 SGHTA, CDR2 FQGNSA. CDR3 length equals 15 residues. V lost 1 base and J lost 0, with 9 bases in between. The CDR3 bases are TGTGCCAGCAGCTTAGTTTGGGGGGTGAACACTGAAGCTTTCTTT. It translates to CASSLVWGVNTEAFF.

The chain is built from TRBV10-3 and TRBJ2-2; 8 positions match TRBD2. The CDR3 runs to 14 residues. Germline lookup yields CDR1 ENHRY and CDR2 SYGVKD. Unmatched junction bases numbered 8, after V lost 6 bases and J lost 8 bases. CDR3 loop: CAIRASGSNGELFF. Written as DNA, the CDR3 is TGTGCCATCAGGGCTAGCGGGTCCAATGGGGAGCTGTTTTTT.

The chain employs TRBV7-9 and TRBJ2-7, with 13 bases lining up with TRBD2. V lost 5 bases, J lost 6 bases, and 7 bases stayed unmatched. Germline lookup yields CDR1 SEHNR and CDR2 FQNEAQ (reference sequence). The CDR3 sequence is 15 residues long. The CDR3: CASSPYGTSGTEQYF. The CDR3 DNA reads TGTGCCAGCAGCCCGTACGGGACTAGCGGGACCGAGCAGTACTTC.

The chain combines TRBV5-1 with TRBJ1-1; 7 bases line up with TRBD1. Germline V CDR1 and CDR2: SGHRS, YFSETQ. This CDR3 spans 15 amino acids. Trimming removed 4 bases from V and 0 bases from J; junction bases left unmatched: 6. CDR3 protein: CASSPNRGMNTEAFF. The CDR3 coding sequence is TGCGCCAGCAGCCCGAACAGGGGAATGAACACTGAAGCTTTCTTT.

V gene TRBV19 combines with J gene TRBJ2-3; 7 positions match TRBD1. The CDR3 extends over 15 amino acids. The trim removed 6 bases at V and 2 bases at J, leaving 8 bases unmatched. Per the germline V gene, CDR1 is LNHDA and CDR2 is SQIVND (reference sequence). The CDR3 nucleotides read TGTGCCAGTAGATCCGAGGGGGCCTACACAGATACGCAGTATTTT. This gives the protein CASRSEGAYTDTQYF.

This clone appeared a few times. The chain carries TRBV18 and TRBJ2-7, with D maybe TRBD1 (5 bases). CDR1 KGHSH and CDR2 LQKENI come from the germline V gene. The germline V and J ends were trimmed by 6 bases and 5 bases, with 23 bases remaining between them. The CDR3 extends over 16 amino acids. The CDR3 loop is CASSPNSWQGGNEQYF. The CDR3 DNA reads TGTGCCAGCTCCCCCAATAGTTGGCAGGGTGGTAACGAGCAGTACTTC.